This T cell receptor beta chain is from a study of cytomegalovirus exposure and HLA in healthy donors (dated by TCRdb to about 2017). A note on the overall study: An earlier analysis of approximately 640 of the donors reported about 290 Gb of sequence data and 100 million to 140 million unique TCR beta sequences from 190 million or so T cells. Because of strong linkage in the cohort, roughly 5 DR-DQ haplotypes were treated as single units for association and clustering. To predict cytomegalovirus infection status, the study combined high-throughput TCR immunosequencing, statistical association of individual TCRs with disease status, and machine learning. The T cell repertoires of 550 to 850 subjects were profiled by immunosequencing and related to cytomegalovirus serostatus. A separate validation cohort of about 110 different subjects was used in addition to the approximately 670-subject first cohort. About 280 gigabases of sequencing data and tens of millions of unique TCR sequences were included in an early release covering over 600 HLA-typed donors. A later analysis re-examined previously published TCR beta repertoires from 610 or so donors and added high-resolution HLA genotyping to investigate patterns of TCR occurrence. Of the 300 to 500 genotyped donors, 65% to 90% were placed in the genetic ancestry cluster associated with self-reported Caucasian donors. The aim of the study was to test whether cataloging public T cell receptors could identify signatures of past pathogen exposure. In a later genetic analysis, genome-wide SNP genotypes for about 55% of the roughly 670 donors were used, and that subset was treated as a discovery cohort. The later analysis used no new phenotypic data to find candidate immune exposures, relying instead on TCR beta sequences and their occurrence across donors. On average, approximately 250,000 unique TCR beta nucleotide sequences were sequenced per donor among 300 to 500 genotyped donors of the cohort, with roughly a sixth of those sequences being non-productive. Donor age, sex, ethnicity and CMV serostatus were compiled together with the repertoire data. To decide whether each TCR beta V gene segment behaved as functional or pseudogenic, an earlier analysis of 587 of the donors relied on high-throughput TCR beta sequencing. Class I and class II HLA loci were covered by the typing at four-digit resolution. The number of typed donors differed by locus: 629-630 for A, B, C, DRB1 and DQB1; 500 to 550 for DQA1; approximately 610 for DPA1; and 450 to 480 for DPB1. Every discovery cohort repertoire had been produced on one sequencing platform. General conclusions and limits of the study: In this cohort, only TCR beta chains were sequenced, and detectable features were limited by the absence of alpha or paired-chain data. According to a later genetic analysis, donors in an Asian-associated ancestry cluster had fewer N-insertions in productive TCRs than the roughly 700-donor mean. Linkage disequilibrium might explain the correlated functional status among segregating V segments, but an unknown experimental factor could not be ruled out. The only immune exposure information available for the cohort was CMV serostatus. Strong co-occurrence of HLA alleles, especially DR and DQ, made assigning TCR associations to individual alleles difficult. In the study, some 160 TCR beta chains were listed as associated with cytomegalovirus. V-gene and J-gene trimming of TCR beta chains was associated with a missense DCLRE1C variant in a later genetic analysis, and the association was replicated in an independent cohort. Because counts were too low, about 18 rarely observed V segments, including chromosome 9 orphons, were excluded from the earlier analysis of around 590 of the donors. Several of the top co-occurrence clusters appeared to be linked to parvovirus B19, influenza, CMV and Epstein-Barr virus, according to a later analysis. A cluster of highly shared sequence variants was judged likely to represent a technical artifact of the sequencing pipeline. Most CMV-associated TCR beta chains appeared to be HLA-restricted in a later analysis, and the HLA associations seemed to be driven largely by CMV exposure. In a later analysis, the rate of TCR association differed among HLA loci, with DRB1 alleles having the most associated TCRs and HLA-C alleles having the fewest. The authors suggested that the approach could potentially be extended to other disease states and immunological phenotypes. Because the 87-base-pair reads could not distinguish some IMGT-functional V segments, including TRBV6-2 and TRBV6-3, those segments were excluded. A further reported finding was that TCR beta sequences accurately predicted the HLA-A and HLA-B alleles for most subjects in the first cohort. Because HLA typing was missing for some donors at each locus, association tests included only the typed subset. In an earlier analysis of fewer than 750 of the donors, most TCR beta V segments were observed in productive rearrangements about 90% or about 30% of the time, broadly matching IMGT annotations. Most TCR sequences were seen in very few donors, while some public TCRs were found in many individuals. Presence/absence analyses assumed roughly uniform sequencing depth across donors, an assumption that may not hold. In both the original and validation cohorts, the classifier was reported to diagnose cytomegalovirus status with high specificity and sensitivity. In a later analysis, HLA-associated TCR beta chains were found to be more clonally expanded and to have lower generation probabilities than equally common non-associated chains. At a false discovery rate of 0.05, a later analysis linked roughly 17,000 TCR beta sequences to specific HLA alleles. In vitro tests confirmed that a few of the cytomegalovirus-associated TCR beta chains recognize cytomegalovirus antigens.

In total, around 600 healthy bone marrow donors made up the cohort. At the time of sampling, all cohort members were nominally healthy, though unrecorded immune exposures were likely present. The donor tested CMV seronegative and was one of the 352 seronegative cohort members. A peripheral blood sample was provided by each donor, and peripheral blood mononuclear cells were used for TCR beta sequencing. The Qiagen DNeasy Blood Extraction Kit was used to extract genomic DNA from the blood cell samples. The library came from the immunoSEQ multiplex PCR assay. For the multiplex PCR, a mixture combining 60 forward primers for TCR Vbeta segments and 13 reverse primers for TCR Jbeta segments was used. The CDR3 region of rearranged TCR beta genes was amplified from genomic DNA with a multiplex PCR assay. The Illumina HiSeq System was used to sequence the amplified TCR beta libraries as 87-base-pair reads. The paper's data handling went like this. In a later analysis, approximately 74 million unique TCR beta chains were counted across the approximately 640 repertoires, and approximately 9.9 million of these chains were shared by at least two donors. Raw reads were error-corrected and collapsed into unique sequences with a nearest-neighbor algorithm that merged closely related sequences to remove PCR and sequencing errors. Alignment of CDR3 sequences to IMGT reference sequences was used to assign V, D and J gene segments. For a sequence to be retained, at least a six-nucleotide match to both a V gene segment and a J gene segment was required. A rearrangement was called productive if the CDR3 had no stop codons and remained in frame with V and J, and every other rearrangement was called non-productive. CDR3 was defined by IMGT convention, running from the second conserved V-encoded cysteine to the conserved J-encoded phenylalanine. The earlier analysis of 500 to 650 of the donors excluded any sequence lacking an unambiguous match to a single V gene segment. An earlier analysis of some 610 of the donors called V segments functional above 56.7% productive rearrangements and segregating when the between-donor standard deviation exceeded 5%. A statistical classification framework was built to diagnose cytomegalovirus status from the catalog of TCR beta chain sequences. In a later analysis, TCR nucleotide sequences were compared against IMGT/GENE-DB human TR gene sequences so that V and J genes could be assigned. The TCRdist pipeline was used in a later analysis to assign CDR3 sequences and most-parsimonious VDJ recombination scenarios. A later analysis defined each TCR beta chain by its CDR3 amino acid sequence plus V-gene family, and excluded reads lacking a unique V-gene family. A later analysis removed 500 to 650 highly shared, low-generation-probability nucleotide sequences to deal with suspected cross-contamination and a sequencing artifact. In a later analysis, a clonal expansion index for each public chain was calculated from normalized within-repertoire ranks of inferred template counts. A later analysis computed generation probabilities with a VDJ recombination model fitted to out-of-frame rearrangements, and checked the results against IGoR. In a later analysis, TCR-TCR, TCR-HLA and TCR-CMV co-occurrence was scored with hypergeometric tests, and a repertoire-size bias correction was applied to TCR pairs. False discovery rates were estimated in a later analysis by permuting HLA or CMV assignments 20 times. In a later analysis, co-occurring TCRs were grouped using DBSCAN, with TCRdist sequence similarity added in when clustering inside HLA-allele-positive subsets. Co-occurrence clustering excluded repertoires with fewer than 30,000 or more than 120,000 public chains, plus five with anomalous nucleotide sharing. The clones in this table, taken by TCRdb from immuneACCESS, are in-frame only. Not every clone is retained; where verified, under half of the shortfall comes from an unresolved V gene, and the cause of the rest is unknown. V, J and clone size reflect that table, while D and trimming were determined from the DNA. Recorded for this sample are about 150,000 clones; about two thirds of them occurred a single time. The ten most abundant clones make up around 4% of the sample.

Concerning this clone itself: The antigen this receptor binds is unknown. No much larger clone exists at a distance of one base, and base qualities are not known.

The CDR1 and CDR2 encoded by the germline V gene are SGHTA and FQGNSA. CDR3 length: 11 amino acids, cysteine to phenylalanine. The sequence is cut down to CDR3 DNA, 33 bases in frame from base 1. A distance of 8 bases separates the germline ends of V and J, which lose 5 bases and 7 bases respectively. The chain is made from TRBV7-2 and TRBJ1-1, with no reliable assignment of the D segment. The source is a man aged 60 to 69 in good health and CMV-seronegative. Sequenced sample: PBMCs. The CDR3 amino acid sequence is: CASSARGEAFF. The DNA sequence is as follows: TGTGCCAGCAGCGCTCGAGGTGAAGCTTTCTTT.